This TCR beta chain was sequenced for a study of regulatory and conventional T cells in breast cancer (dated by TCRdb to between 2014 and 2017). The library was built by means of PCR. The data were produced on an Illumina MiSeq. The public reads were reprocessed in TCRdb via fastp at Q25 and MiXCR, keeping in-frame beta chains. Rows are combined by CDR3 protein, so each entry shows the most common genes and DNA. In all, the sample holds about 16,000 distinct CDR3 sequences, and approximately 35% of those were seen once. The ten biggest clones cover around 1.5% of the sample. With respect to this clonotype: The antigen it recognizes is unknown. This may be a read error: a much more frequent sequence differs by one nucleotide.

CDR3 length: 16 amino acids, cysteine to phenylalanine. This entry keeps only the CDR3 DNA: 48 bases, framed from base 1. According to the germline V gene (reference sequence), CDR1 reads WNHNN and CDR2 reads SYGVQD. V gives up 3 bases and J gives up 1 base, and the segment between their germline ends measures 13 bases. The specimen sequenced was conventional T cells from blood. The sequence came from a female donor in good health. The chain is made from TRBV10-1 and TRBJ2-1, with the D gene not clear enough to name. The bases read TGCGCCAGCAGTGATGCTAGGCTACAATCCTACAATGAGCAGTTCTTC. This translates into CASSDARLQSYNEQFF.